The T cell receptor (beta chain) under discussion was sequenced for a study of cytomegalovirus exposure and HLA in healthy donors. Study outcomes and limitations: Listed as cytomegalovirus-associated were 150 to 200 TCR beta chains.

A note on this clone: Its antigen remains unknown.

The table came from immunoSEQ multiplex PCR; TCRdb's copy has only in-frame clones and leaves some out. The sample has about 240,000 clones, 70% to 90% seen once. V lost 6 bases to trimming and J lost 12 bases; unmatched junction nucleotides: 9. Germline CDR1 and CDR2: MGHDK and SYGVNS. The CDR3 consists of 15 residues. The TCR originated in a woman in her 30s in good health and CMV-seropositive. The V call is TRBV25-1, the J call TRBJ2-1; TRBD2 matches at 15 bases. Specimen: PBMCs. The CDR3 here is CASSPRGLAGGGQFF. The CDR3 DNA follows: TGTGCCAGCAGCCCGCGGGGACTAGCGGGAGGTGGGCAGTTCTTC.